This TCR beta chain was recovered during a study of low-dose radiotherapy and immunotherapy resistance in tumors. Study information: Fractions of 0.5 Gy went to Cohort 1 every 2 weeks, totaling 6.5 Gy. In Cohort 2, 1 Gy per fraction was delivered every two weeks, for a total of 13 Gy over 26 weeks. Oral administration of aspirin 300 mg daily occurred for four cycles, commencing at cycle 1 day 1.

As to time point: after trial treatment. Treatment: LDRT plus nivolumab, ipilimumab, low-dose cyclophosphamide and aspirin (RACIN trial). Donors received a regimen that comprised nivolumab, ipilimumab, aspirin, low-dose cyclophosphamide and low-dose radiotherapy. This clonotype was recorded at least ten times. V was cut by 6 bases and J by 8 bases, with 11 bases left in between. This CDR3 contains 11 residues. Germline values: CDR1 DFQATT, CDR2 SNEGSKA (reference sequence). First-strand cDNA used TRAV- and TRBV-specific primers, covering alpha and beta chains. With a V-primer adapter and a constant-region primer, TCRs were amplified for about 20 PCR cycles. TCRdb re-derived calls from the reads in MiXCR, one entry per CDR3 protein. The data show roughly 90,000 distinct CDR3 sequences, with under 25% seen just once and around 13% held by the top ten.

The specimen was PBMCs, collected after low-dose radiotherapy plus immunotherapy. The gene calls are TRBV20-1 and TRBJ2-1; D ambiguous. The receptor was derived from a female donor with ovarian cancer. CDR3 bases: TGCAGTGCGCCGCGAGGTTATGAGCAGTTCTTC. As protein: CSAPRGYEQFF.